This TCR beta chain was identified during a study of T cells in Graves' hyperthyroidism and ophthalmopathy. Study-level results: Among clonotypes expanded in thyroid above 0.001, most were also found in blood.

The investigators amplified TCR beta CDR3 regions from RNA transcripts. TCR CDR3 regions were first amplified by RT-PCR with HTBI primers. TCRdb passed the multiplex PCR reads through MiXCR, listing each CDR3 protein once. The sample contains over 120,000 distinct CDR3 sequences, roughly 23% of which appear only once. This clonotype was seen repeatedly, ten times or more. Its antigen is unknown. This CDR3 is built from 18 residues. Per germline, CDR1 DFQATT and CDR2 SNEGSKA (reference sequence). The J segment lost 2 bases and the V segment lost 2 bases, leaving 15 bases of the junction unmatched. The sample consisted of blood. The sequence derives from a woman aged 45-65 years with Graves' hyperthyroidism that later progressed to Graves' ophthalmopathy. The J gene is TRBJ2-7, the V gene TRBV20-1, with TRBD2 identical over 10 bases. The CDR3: CSARSALAGGTGTYEQYF. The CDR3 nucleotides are TGCAGTGCTAGATCCGCCTTAGCGGGAGGTACGGGTACCTACGAGCAGTACTTC.